This T cell receptor beta chain is from a study of technical replicates of blood from several donors. Germline trimming cut 8 bases from V and 2 bases from J; bases unmatched to any gene: 9. The germline gives CDR1 SGHDN, CDR2 FVKESK. The CDR3 is 14 residues long. Assay used: immunoSEQ multiplex PCR; TCRdb lists only in-frame clones, some missing. The sample holds about 93,000 clones, 95% seen once. The receptor was derived from a human donor in good health. The chain combines TRBV14 with TRBJ2-7, with TRBD1 matching 7 bases. Sample: T cells isolated from PBMCs. CDR3 coding DNA: TGTGCCAGCTCGGAACAGGGGATGACCTACGAGCAGTACTTC. This translates into CASSEQGMTYEQYF.